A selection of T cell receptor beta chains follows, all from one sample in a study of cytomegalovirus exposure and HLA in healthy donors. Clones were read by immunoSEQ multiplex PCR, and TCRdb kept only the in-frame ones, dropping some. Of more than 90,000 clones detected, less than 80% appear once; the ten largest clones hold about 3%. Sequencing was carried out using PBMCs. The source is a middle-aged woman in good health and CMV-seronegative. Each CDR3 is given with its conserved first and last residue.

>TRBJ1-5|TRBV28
CASSWRGHQPQHF
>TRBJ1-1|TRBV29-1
CSVRVTQGTPNTEAFF
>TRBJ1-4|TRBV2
CASKEPNSEKLFF
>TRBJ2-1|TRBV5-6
CASSSDGGSYNEQFF
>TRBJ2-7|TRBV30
CAWSVLGGGGGEQYF
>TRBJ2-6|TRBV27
CASSPTSSGANVLTF
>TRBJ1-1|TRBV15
CATSRAQGARSRDTEAFF
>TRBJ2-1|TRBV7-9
CSSSLDRGVRDEQFF
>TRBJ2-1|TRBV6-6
CASKLWESNEQFF
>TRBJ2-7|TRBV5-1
CASSSPGQGAYEQYF
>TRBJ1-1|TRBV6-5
CASSRTGGPEAFF
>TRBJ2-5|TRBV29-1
CSGTGQGRQTQYF
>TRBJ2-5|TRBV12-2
CASRFKGEGRETQYF
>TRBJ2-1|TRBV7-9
CASSLGSGPDEQFF
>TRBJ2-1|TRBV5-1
CASSLGGGSYNEQFF
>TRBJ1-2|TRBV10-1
CASSEPRQQENYNYGYTF
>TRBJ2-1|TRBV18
CASSPGTSFYNEQFF
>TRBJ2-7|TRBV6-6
CASTLERGRYEQYF
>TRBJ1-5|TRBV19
CASSKDRGTNQPQHF
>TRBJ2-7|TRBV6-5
CASRLDRAYEQYF
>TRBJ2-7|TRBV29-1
CSAVFLAGGKNYEQYF
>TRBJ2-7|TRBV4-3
CASSQDQQGSEQYF
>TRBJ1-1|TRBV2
CASRYRENTEAFF
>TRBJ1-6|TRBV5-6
CASSVGQAYNSPLHF
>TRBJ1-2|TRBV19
CASSTRQRTGYGYTF
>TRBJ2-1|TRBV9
CASSVGLSWTGLAGGAEQFF
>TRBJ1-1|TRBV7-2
CASFEPGFSAFF
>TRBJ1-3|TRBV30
CAWSATSSGNTIYF
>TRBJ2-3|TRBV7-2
CASSSVDTQYF
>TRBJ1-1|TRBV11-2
CASSFPNTEAFF
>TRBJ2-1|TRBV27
CASSSGLAGVGEQFF
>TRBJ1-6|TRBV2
CASSGSSRGYNSPLHF
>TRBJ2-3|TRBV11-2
CASSLGQGRTDTQYF
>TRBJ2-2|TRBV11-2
CASSPNQLQREITGELFF
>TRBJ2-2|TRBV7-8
CASSLVLRVNTGELFF
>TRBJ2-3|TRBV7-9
CASSAPGLAGSDTQYF
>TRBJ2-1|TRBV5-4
CASSLAPQREQFF
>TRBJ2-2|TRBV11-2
CASSAWTSGTGELFF
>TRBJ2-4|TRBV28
CASSFGRLAKNIQYF
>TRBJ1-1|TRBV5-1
CASSSKPQGASTEAFF
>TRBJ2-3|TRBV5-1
CASRPTSHTDTQYF
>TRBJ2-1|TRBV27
CASSPVGAGGLYNEQFF
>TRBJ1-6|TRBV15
CATSTLPGTGNSPLHF
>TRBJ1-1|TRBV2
CASTGGLTEAFF
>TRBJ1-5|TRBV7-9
CASSDSANQPQHF
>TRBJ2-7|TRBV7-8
CASSLGVAGESYPYEQYF
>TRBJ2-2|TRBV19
CASSISGSRTGELFF
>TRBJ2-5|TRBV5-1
CASSPVGGRASETQYF
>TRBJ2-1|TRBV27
CASSPGSYNEQFF
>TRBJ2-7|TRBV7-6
CASKTSGSREQYF
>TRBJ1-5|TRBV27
CASSISEVGTEGNQPQHF
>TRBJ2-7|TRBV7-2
CASSLRVFTYEQYF
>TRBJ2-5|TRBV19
CASSTTGRETQYF
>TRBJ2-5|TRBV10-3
CAIRSGPRGETQYF